The clone carrying this T cell receptor beta chain was counted at least ten times. One entry per CDR3 protein results from TCRdb running MiXCR on the 5' RACE reads. The repertoire includes around 67,000 distinct CDR3 sequences, 16% of them detected once, and about 6% sits in the top ten. This sample stems from a study of HIV-infected patients and healthy controls. This TCR was sampled from a human donor in good health. Sequenced material: CD4+ T cells from blood.

CDR3 in DNA: TGTGCCAGCTCACCACCTGCGGACAGCTCCTATGGCTACACCTTC. Translation: CASSPPADSSYGYTF. The chain recombines TRBV18 with TRBJ1-2; tentatively, D is TRBD1 (6 bases). This CDR3 is built from 15 residues. V lost 0 bases and J lost 4, with 12 bases in between. Germline CDR1 reads KGHSH; CDR2 reads LQKENI.